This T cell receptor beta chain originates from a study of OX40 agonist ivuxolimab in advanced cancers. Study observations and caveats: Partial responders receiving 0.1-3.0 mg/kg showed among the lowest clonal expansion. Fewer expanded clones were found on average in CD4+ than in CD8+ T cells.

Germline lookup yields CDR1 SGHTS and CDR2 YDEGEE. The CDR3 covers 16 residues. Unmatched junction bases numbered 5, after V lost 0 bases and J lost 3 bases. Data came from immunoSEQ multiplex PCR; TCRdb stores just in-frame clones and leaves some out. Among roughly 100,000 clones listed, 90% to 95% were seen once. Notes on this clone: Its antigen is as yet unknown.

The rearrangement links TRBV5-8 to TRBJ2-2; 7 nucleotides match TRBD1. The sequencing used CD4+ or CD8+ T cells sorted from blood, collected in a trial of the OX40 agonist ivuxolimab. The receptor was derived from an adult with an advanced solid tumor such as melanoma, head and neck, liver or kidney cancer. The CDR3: CASSLGQGWDTGELFF. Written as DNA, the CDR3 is TGTGCCAGCAGCTTGGGACAGGGTTGGGACACCGGGGAGCTGTTTTTT.